The rows below give T cell receptor beta chains drawn from one sample of a study of human T cells and chemical hapten exposure. TCRdb re-analysed the RACE reads in MiXCR, keeping a single row per CDR3 protein. The data contain approximately 90,000 distinct CDR3 sequences, approximately 10% of them singletons. The material was whole blood, obtained in connection with sensitization to the hapten diphenylcyclopropenone (DPC). The receptors shown here come from a man aged 40-49 years with alopecia areata. Some clones in this sample may be carry-over from other donors' samples. CDR3s include the opening cysteine and the closing phenylalanine or tryptophan. D genes are given only for firm matches. Clone size is given for some rows only: seen once, a few or many times, or a class if the clone is expanded.

D gene: TRBD2
J gene: TRBJ2-2
clone size: many
V gene: TRBV6-5
CDR3 protein: CASSNGLVDAGELFF
CDR3 DNA: TGTGCCAGCAGTAATGGACTAGTGGACGCCGGGGAGCTGTTTTTT

D gene: TRBD2
J gene: TRBJ2-3
clone size: once
V gene: TRBV7-6
CDR3 protein: CASSLELAGVGDTQYF
CDR3 DNA: TGTGCCAGCAGCTTAGAACTAGCGGGAGTAGGAGATACGCAGTATTTT

D gene: TRBD2
J gene: TRBJ2-3
clone size: many
V gene: TRBV10-3
CDR3 protein: CAIRDSGRTDTQYF
CDR3 DNA: TGTGCCATCAGAGATAGCGGGAGAACAGATACGCAGTATTTT

D gene: TRBD2
J gene: TRBJ2-7
clone size: few
V gene: TRBV12-3/TRBV12-4
CDR3 protein: CASSSGLAGGELYEQYF
CDR3 DNA: TGTGCCAGCAGTTCGGGACTAGCGGGAGGGGAGCTCTACGAGCAGTACTTC

D gene: NA
J gene: TRBJ2-3
clone size: NA
V gene: TRBV12-3/TRBV12-4
CDR3 protein: CASSLRTTDTQYF
CDR3 DNA: TGTGCCAGCAGTTTACGTACGACAGATACGCAGTATTTT

D gene: TRBD1
J gene: TRBJ2-7
clone size: many
V gene: TRBV7-9
CDR3 protein: CASSSDWDRGYEQYF
CDR3 DNA: TGTGCCAGCAGCTCAGACTGGGACAGGGGGTACGAGCAGTACTTC

D gene: TRBD1
J gene: TRBJ1-1
clone size: few
V gene: TRBV6-5
CDR3 protein: CASSVGPGQGGRRTEAFF
CDR3 DNA: TGTGCCAGCAGTGTGGGACCGGGACAGGGGGGAAGACGCACTGAAGCTTTCTTT

D gene: NA
J gene: TRBJ1-5
clone size: medium-sized
V gene: TRBV6-6
CDR3 protein: CASSFGVLPDQPQHF
CDR3 DNA: TGTGCCAGCAGTTTCGGGGTTCTACCGGATCAGCCCCAGCATTTT

D gene: NA
J gene: TRBJ2-1
clone size: NA
V gene: TRBV3-1
CDR3 protein: CASMTGVSNEQFF
CDR3 DNA: TGTGCCAGCATGACGGGAGTAAGCAATGAGCAGTTCTTC

D gene: NA
J gene: TRBJ2-3
clone size: NA
V gene: TRBV6-1
CDR3 protein: CASSEALHSTDTQYF
CDR3 DNA: TGTGCCAGCAGTGAAGCGCTTCATAGCACAGATACGCAGTATTTT

D gene: NA
J gene: TRBJ2-1
clone size: once
V gene: TRBV6-5
CDR3 protein: CASSEARGVYNEQFF
CDR3 DNA: TGTGCCAGCAGTGAAGCGCGCGGGGTTTACAATGAGCAGTTCTTC

D gene: NA
J gene: TRBJ1-1
clone size: few
V gene: TRBV4-3
CDR3 protein: CASSQDYSREAFF
CDR3 DNA: TGCGCCAGCAGCCAAGATTATTCGCGAGAAGCTTTCTTT

D gene: NA
J gene: TRBJ2-3
clone size: medium-sized
V gene: TRBV4-2
CDR3 protein: CASSQAVQKGTDTQYF
CDR3 DNA: TGTGCCAGCAGCCAAGCGGTTCAGAAGGGGACAGATACGCAGTATTTT

D gene: NA
J gene: TRBJ1-2
clone size: NA
V gene: TRBV12-3/TRBV12-4
CDR3 protein: CASSLLSEGDYTF
CDR3 DNA: TGTGCCAGCAGTTTGTTGTCTGAGGGGGACTACACCTTC

D gene: TRBD2
J gene: TRBJ2-1
clone size: NA
V gene: TRBV7-3
CDR3 protein: CASSSWTSGRGNEQFF
CDR3 DNA: TGTGCCAGCAGCTCATGGACTAGCGGGAGGGGCAATGAGCAGTTCTTC

D gene: TRBD1
J gene: TRBJ2-2
clone size: NA
V gene: TRBV11-2
CDR3 protein: CASSLDPVGQGETGELFF
CDR3 DNA: TGTGCCAGCAGCTTAGATCCTGTAGGACAGGGCGAGACCGGGGAGCTGTTTTTT

D gene: NA
J gene: TRBJ1-6
clone size: few
V gene: TRBV5-1
CDR3 protein: CASSLGNSPLHF
CDR3 DNA: TGCGCCAGCAGCTTGGGAAATTCACCCCTCCACTTT

D gene: TRBD2
J gene: TRBJ2-2
clone size: few
V gene: TRBV6-1
CDR3 protein: CASSERLAGGAGELFF
CDR3 DNA: TGTGCCAGCAGTGAGAGACTAGCGGGAGGGGCCGGGGAGCTGTTTTTT

D gene: TRBD1
J gene: TRBJ2-1
clone size: few
V gene: TRBV29-1
CDR3 protein: CSAGGGQGLYNEQFF
CDR3 DNA: TGCAGCGCCGGAGGGGGACAGGGACTATACAATGAGCAGTTCTTC

D gene: NA
J gene: TRBJ1-6
clone size: many
V gene: TRBV7-2
CDR3 protein: CASSTLHRDPNSPLHF
CDR3 DNA: TGTGCCAGCAGCACCCTACACCGGGATCCTAATTCACCCCTCCACTTT

D gene: NA
J gene: TRBJ2-5
clone size: NA
V gene: TRBV27
CDR3 protein: CASSLHRPDQETQYF
CDR3 DNA: TGTGCCAGCAGTTTACATAGGCCAGATCAAGAGACCCAGTACTTC

D gene: NA
J gene: TRBJ1-3
clone size: many
V gene: TRBV4-2
CDR3 protein: CASSQIDSSGNTIYF
CDR3 DNA: TGTGCCAGCAGCCAAATAGACAGCTCTGGAAACACCATATATTTT

D gene: TRBD2
J gene: TRBJ2-3
clone size: NA
V gene: TRBV10-3
CDR3 protein: CAISSSGLTSPDTQYF
CDR3 DNA: TGTGCCATCAGTTCTAGCGGCCTCACCTCCCCAGATACGCAGTATTTT

D gene: NA
J gene: TRBJ2-5
clone size: NA
V gene: TRBV24-1
CDR3 protein: CATSDPGVETQYF
CDR3 DNA: TGTGCCACCAGTGATCCAGGGGTAGAGACCCAGTACTTC

D gene: TRBD2
J gene: TRBJ2-2
clone size: NA
V gene: TRBV12-3/TRBV12-4
CDR3 protein: CASSSGLAGAYGELFF
CDR3 DNA: TGTGCCAGCAGTTCCGGACTAGCGGGAGCTTACGGGGAGCTGTTTTTT

D gene: NA
J gene: TRBJ1-2
clone size: NA
V gene: TRBV7-2
CDR3 protein: CASTVNRDRNAGPRYYGYTF
CDR3 DNA: TGTGCCAGCACCGTCAACCGGGACCGTAACGCGGGACCGAGGTACTATGGCTACACCTTC

D gene: NA
J gene: TRBJ2-1
clone size: NA
V gene: TRBV12-3/TRBV12-4
CDR3 protein: CASRPPIPVSYNEQFF
CDR3 DNA: TGTGCCAGCAGACCACCCATCCCCGTCTCCTACAATGAGCAGTTCTTC

D gene: NA
J gene: TRBJ2-3
clone size: few
V gene: TRBV20-1
CDR3 protein: CSAQDRFTDTQYF
CDR3 DNA: TGCAGTGCTCAAGACAGATTCACAGATACGCAGTATTTT

D gene: TRBD1
J gene: TRBJ2-5
clone size: few
V gene: TRBV28
CDR3 protein: CASSFSQGVQETQYF
CDR3 DNA: TGTGCCAGCAGTTTTTCACAGGGGGTCCAAGAGACCCAGTACTTC

D gene: TRBD2
J gene: TRBJ2-1
clone size: NA
V gene: TRBV29-1
CDR3 protein: CSGVAGTRYNEQFF
CDR3 DNA: TGCAGCGGGGTCGCCGGGACTAGGTACAATGAGCAGTTCTTC

D gene: NA
J gene: TRBJ1-2
clone size: NA
V gene: TRBV5-1
CDR3 protein: CASSLGQALPQAYGYTF
CDR3 DNA: TGCGCCAGCAGCTTGGGTCAGGCCCTCCCCCAAGCCTATGGCTACACCTTC

D gene: NA
J gene: TRBJ2-1
clone size: NA
V gene: TRBV19
CDR3 protein: CASSPTGSPTYNEQFF
CDR3 DNA: TGTGCCAGTAGTCCGACGGGGAGTCCTACCTACAATGAGCAGTTCTTC

D gene: TRBD1
J gene: TRBJ1-2
clone size: many
V gene: TRBV29-1
CDR3 protein: CSVEANRGQGGYTF
CDR3 DNA: TGCAGCGTTGAAGCGAACAGGGGGCAGGGTGGCTACACCTTC

D gene: TRBD2
J gene: TRBJ2-3
clone size: NA
V gene: TRBV5-1
CDR3 protein: CASSDPLRLAGSHWDTQYF
CDR3 DNA: TGCGCCAGCAGCGATCCACTACGACTAGCGGGATCGCACTGGGATACGCAGTATTTT

D gene: TRBD1
J gene: TRBJ1-2
clone size: NA
V gene: TRBV6-5
CDR3 protein: CASSTSGQWTNYGYTF
CDR3 DNA: TGTGCCAGCAGTACATCGGGACAGTGGACTAACTATGGCTACACCTTC

D gene: NA
J gene: TRBJ1-6
clone size: few
V gene: TRBV30
CDR3 protein: CAWSVGQNNSPLHF
CDR3 DNA: TGTGCCTGGAGTGTAGGCCAGAATAATTCACCCCTCCACTTT

D gene: TRBD1
J gene: TRBJ2-1
clone size: few
V gene: TRBV12-3/TRBV12-4
CDR3 protein: CASTPRPGQGNDEQFF
CDR3 DNA: TGTGCCAGCACTCCTAGACCGGGACAGGGGAATGATGAGCAGTTCTTC

D gene: NA
J gene: TRBJ2-3
clone size: many
V gene: TRBV14
CDR3 protein: CASSQDQGGWRADTQYF
CDR3 DNA: TGTGCCAGCAGCCAAGATCAGGGGGGCTGGCGGGCGGATACGCAGTATTTT

D gene: NA
J gene: TRBJ2-4
clone size: NA
V gene: TRBV12-3/TRBV12-4
CDR3 protein: CASSYPRAKNIQYF
CDR3 DNA: TGTGCCAGCAGTTATCCCCGCGCCAAAAACATTCAGTACTTC

D gene: NA
J gene: TRBJ2-1
clone size: NA
V gene: TRBV19
CDR3 protein: CASSIARLGDEQFF
CDR3 DNA: TGTGCCAGTAGTATAGCCCGGTTGGGGGATGAGCAGTTCTTC

D gene: NA
J gene: TRBJ2-1
clone size: many
V gene: TRBV9
CDR3 protein: CASSSSALSSYNEQFF
CDR3 DNA: TGTGCCAGCAGCTCCTCCGCGTTAAGCTCCTACAATGAGCAGTTCTTC

D gene: NA
J gene: TRBJ2-5
clone size: NA
V gene: TRBV5-6
CDR3 protein: CASLKLSRSVETQYF
CDR3 DNA: TGTGCCAGCCTTAAACTCTCTAGGAGCGTGGAGACCCAGTACTTC

D gene: NA
J gene: TRBJ2-1
clone size: few
V gene: TRBV28
CDR3 protein: CASSPPQLDYNEQFF
CDR3 DNA: TGTGCCAGCAGTCCCCCCCAACTAGACTACAATGAGCAGTTCTTC

D gene: TRBD1
J gene: TRBJ1-5
clone size: few
V gene: TRBV4-1
CDR3 protein: CASSQEGTGLRPQHF
CDR3 DNA: TGCGCCAGCAGCCAGGAAGGGACAGGGCTAAGGCCCCAGCATTTT

D gene: NA
J gene: TRBJ1-1
clone size: many
V gene: TRBV13
CDR3 protein: CASSWGGSDTEAFF
CDR3 DNA: TGTGCCAGCAGTTGGGGGGGGAGCGACACTGAAGCTTTCTTT

D gene: TRBD1
J gene: TRBJ2-6
clone size: few
V gene: TRBV24-1
CDR3 protein: CATEDRDSGANVLTF
CDR3 DNA: TGTGCCACTGAGGACAGGGACTCTGGGGCCAACGTCCTGACTTTC

D gene: NA
J gene: TRBJ2-2
clone size: NA
V gene: TRBV2
CDR3 protein: CASITGPNTGELFF
CDR3 DNA: TGTGCCAGCATTACAGGACCGAACACCGGGGAGCTGTTTTTT

D gene: TRBD1
J gene: TRBJ2-3
clone size: few
V gene: TRBV24-1
CDR3 protein: CATSDTPGQGAGDTQYF
CDR3 DNA: TGTGCCACCAGTGACACTCCGGGACAGGGGGCTGGAGATACGCAGTATTTT

D gene: NA
J gene: TRBJ1-4
clone size: few
V gene: TRBV4-1
CDR3 protein: CASTDPRQPLGGKLFF
CDR3 DNA: TGCGCCAGTACCGATCCACGACAGCCACTTGGTGGAAAACTGTTTTTT